The 25 T cell receptor beta chains below all came from one sample that was sequenced in a study of breast tumors, draining lymph nodes, adjacent tissues. TCRdb reprocessed the multiplex PCR reads with MiXCR, giving one entry per CDR3 protein. The sample includes about 21,000 distinct CDR3 sequences, around 50% of them seen just once. Material for sequencing was breast tumor tissue. These receptors came from a female donor with breast cancer. Some clones in this sample may be carry-over from other donors' samples.

The V and J genes are TRBV11-3 and TRBJ2-5; 10 nucleotides match TRBD2. Germline-derived CDR1 and CDR2 are SGHNT and YENEEA. V trimming: 5 bases; J trimming: 5 bases; junction bases outside the gene matches: 17. CDR3 length: 18 amino acids. DNA of the CDR3: TGTGCCAGCAGCCTAACGATTAGGAGCGGGAGGGCCTTTGAGACCCAGTACTTC. Its translation: CASSLTIRSGRAFETQYF.

This clonotype was found once. This may be a read error, as it is one base from a much larger clone. The conserved phenylalanine or tryptophan is not found at the CDR3 terminus, so this likely reflects a read error. The gene calls are TRBV4-1 and TRBJ1-1; 7 bases are shared with TRBD1. This CDR3 has 15 amino acids. Germline V CDR1 and CDR2: MGHRA, YSYEKL. With V trimmed by 5 bases and J by 0 bases, 6 bases remained unmatched. The CDR3 DNA is TGCGCCAGCAGCAGGGGACAGCGTTTGAACACTGAAGCTTTCTTG. Its protein is CASSRGQRLNTEAFL.

Regarding this clonotype: The final CDR3 position lacks the conserved phenylalanine or tryptophan, pointing to a likely read error. The chain combines TRBV30 with TRBJ2-1; D is undetermined. Germline V gives CDR1 GTSNPN, CDR2 SVGIG (reference sequence). This CDR3 has 11 residues. The CDR3 region is CARSSFNEQFC. In DNA form, the CDR3 reads TGTGCCCGGAGTTCCTTCAATGAGCAGTTCTGC.

This clonotype was observed many times. The chain carries TRBV20-1 and TRBJ2-4; either TRBD1 or TRBD2 may fit D (5 bases each). Per germline, CDR1 DFQATT and CDR2 SNEGSKA (reference sequence). V was cut by 0 bases and J by 5 bases, with 14 bases left in between. This CDR3 has 15 residues. The CDR3 is CSARDRRWDENIQYF. The DNA of the CDR3 is TGCAGTGCTAGAGATAGAAGGTGGGACGAAAACATTCAGTACTTC.

This chain uses TRBV20-1 with TRBJ2-7, with 9 bases aligning to TRBD2. CDR1 is DFQATT and CDR2 is SNEGSKA in the germline V gene (reference sequence). The V gene end was trimmed by 6 bases and the J gene end by 4 bases; junction bases not matched to a gene: 7. The CDR3 loop spans 13 amino acids. The CDR3 sequence: CSARTSEWYEQYF. The CDR3 DNA is TGCAGTGCGAGGACTAGCGAATGGTACGAGCAGTACTTC.

This clonotype came up many times. V and J are TRBV20-1 and TRBJ2-5; D may be TRBD2 (6 bases). Trimming took off 3 bases at V and 5 bases at J, with 19 bases between the two ends. The CDR3 is 15 residues long. Germline CDR1 is DFQATT and CDR2 is SNEGSKA (reference sequence). The CDR3 DNA follows: TGCAGTGCTAGCCCGCCGGGACTTCCTTGGGAGACCCAGTACTTC. This gives the protein CSASPPGLPWETQYF.

The V and J genes are TRBV2 and TRBJ2-7, with 11 bases matching TRBD2. Trimming at V came to 6 bases and at J to 0 bases, leaving 4 bases not matched to a gene. The V gene's germline CDR1 is SNHLY and CDR2 FYNNEI. The CDR3 covers 15 residues. The CDR3 nucleotides are TGTGCCAGCAGGGATACTAGCGGGAGCTCCTACGAGCAGTACTTC. This gives the protein CASRDTSGSSYEQYF.

This clonotype has at least ten counts. The chain joins TRBV19 to TRBJ1-6; D unclear. The germline V gene encodes CDR1 LNHDA and CDR2 SQIVND (reference sequence). The CDR3 runs 12 residues. V was trimmed by 8 bases and J by 13 bases, leaving 15 bases between them. The CDR3 DNA is TGTGCCAGTCGGCTGGCAATGGGGCCCCTCCACTTT. Amino acid sequence: CASRLAMGPLHF.

The CDR3 reads CASSRQGYNSPLHF. The DNA of the CDR3 is TGTGCCAGCAGCCGACAGGGGTACAATTCACCCCTCCACTTT. J is TRBJ1-6 and V is TRBV7-9; 8 positions match TRBD1. The CDR3 runs to 14 residues. The ends lost 5 bases at V and 7 bases at J; junction bases unmatched: 4. The V gene's germline CDR1 is SEHNR and CDR2 FQNEAQ (reference sequence).

The chain uses TRBV4-1 and TRBJ2-7, with TRBD2 as a possible D gene (5 bases). The length of the CDR3 is 15 residues. Deletions cut 3 bases from V and 4 bases from J, with 16 bases between. From germline, CDR1 is MGHRA and CDR2 YSYEKL. CDR3 sequence: CASSHLIDGVYEQYF. The CDR3 DNA reads as TGCGCCAGCAGCCACCTCATCGACGGGGTGTACGAGCAGTACTTC.

The chain combines TRBV19 with TRBJ2-1; tentative D call: TRBD1 (6 bases). V was pared by 6 bases and J by 4 bases, with 16 bases between. Germline lookup yields CDR1 LNHDA and CDR2 SQIVND (reference sequence). This CDR3 comprises 15 residues. The CDR3 coding sequence is TGTGCCAGTAGCCTCGGGTGGGGGCGGTACAATGAGCAGTTCTTC. Protein sequence: CASSLGWGRYNEQFF. Complete variable domain (other parts from reference TRBV19 and TRBJ2-1): DGGITQSPKYLFRKEGQNVTLSCEQNLNHDAMYWYRQDPGQGLRLIYYSQIVNDFQKGDIAEGYSVSREKKESFPLTVTSAQKNPTAFYLCASSLGWGRYNEQFFGPGTRLTVL.

The chain employs TRBV5-1 and TRBJ1-2, with TRBD1 as a possible D gene (5 bases). Germline V gene sequence: CDR1 SGHRS, CDR2 YFSETQ. This CDR3 region has 11 residues. V dropped 7 bases and J dropped 4 bases, with 8 bases sitting between them. The CDR3 DNA follows: TGCGCCAGCGGGGACCCCTATGGCTACACCTTC. It specifies CASGDPYGYTF.

V gene TRBV10-2 combines with J gene TRBJ2-7; TRBD1 matches 7 bases. Trimming removed 5 bases from V and 5 bases from J; junction bases left unmatched: 6. The CDR3 is made up of 13 amino acids. Germline CDR1 is WSHSY and CDR2 is SAAADI. CDR3 nucleotide sequence: TGCGCCAGCAGTTCCGGGACAGAGGACGAGCAGTACTTC. Amino acid sequence: CASSSGTEDEQYF.

This chain connects TRBV2 to TRBJ2-3; 16 nucleotides line up with TRBD2. Germline V lookup: CDR1 SNHLY, CDR2 FYNNEI. The CDR3 extends over 18 amino acids. The V segment lost 5 bases and the J segment 5 bases; nucleotides outside the gene matches: 10. The DNA of the CDR3 is TGTGCCAGCAGTCCCCAGGGACTAGCGGGAGGGCTGGGAGATACGCAGTATTTT. Residues: CASSPQGLAGGLGDTQYF. Full variable domain (rest looked up from reference TRBV2 and TRBJ2-3): EPEVTQTPSHQVTQMGQEVILRCVPISNHLYFYWYRQILGQKVEFLVSFYNNEISEKSEIFDDQFSVERPDGSNFTLKIRSTKLEDSAMYFCASSPQGLAGGLGDTQYFGPGTRLTVL.

By proportion, this clonotype is medium-sized. V usage is TRBV7-2 and J usage is TRBJ2-1; D remains unclear. The germline V gene encodes CDR1 SGHTA and CDR2 FQGNSA. The CDR3 is made up of 15 amino acids. The V and J ends lost 0 bases and 2 bases respectively, with 8 bases between them. The CDR3 DNA is TGTGCCAGCAGCTTAGCGATCGGAGCCTACAATGAGCAGTTCTTC. Translated: CASSLAIGAYNEQFF.

The chain uses TRBV10-1 and TRBJ2-3; possibly TRBD1 for D (7 bases). CDR1 is WNHNN and CDR2 is SYGVQD in the germline V gene (reference sequence). Deletions cut 6 bases from V and 2 bases from J, with 15 bases between. The CDR3 is 15 amino acids. The CDR3 here is CASSGGTGDTDTQYF. The CDR3 coding sequence is TGCGCCAGCAGCGGGGGCACAGGGGACACAGATACGCAGTATTTT.

This chain joins TRBV20-1 and TRBJ2-5; 11 positions agree with TRBD2. With 6 bases clipped from V and 4 bases from J, the junction kept 4 bases outside the gene matches. This CDR3 is 13 amino acids long. Per germline, CDR1 DFQATT and CDR2 SNEGSKA (reference sequence). In nucleotides, the CDR3 is TGCAGTGCGGAAGGACTAGCGGGAGAGACCCAGTACTTC. This encodes CSAEGLAGETQYF.

V usage is TRBV5-6 and J usage is TRBJ2-7; 7 nucleotides align to TRBD2. This CDR3 has 16 amino acids. The ends lost 2 bases at V and 7 bases at J; junction bases unmatched: 15. Germline CDR1 and CDR2: SGHDT and YYEEEE. The CDR3 DNA sequence: TGTGCCAGCAGCTTCGGGACTACCGGGAGGTGGAGGGAGCAGTACTTC. Its protein is CASSFGTTGRWREQYF.

The V and J genes are TRBV7-8 and TRBJ1-5; the D gene is possibly TRBD1 (5 bases). Germline V gene lookup returns CDR1 SGHVS and CDR2 FQNEAQ. The CDR3 is made up of 16 amino acids. V shed 4 bases and J shed 0 bases, with 13 bases lying between them. The CDR3 region is CASSSRAASSNQPQHF. The CDR3 DNA is TGTGCCAGCAGCTCCAGGGCAGCCAGTAGCAATCAGCCCCAGCATTTT.

This clonotype was picked up many times. Possible read error: a much larger clone is one base away. The chain joins TRBV6-1 to TRBJ2-1, with D possibly TRBD2 on 6 matching bases. Germline V gene lookup returns CDR1 MNHNS and CDR2 SASEGT. The CDR3 is 13 amino acids. Deletions cut 5 bases from V and 6 bases from J, with 11 bases between. The CDR3 region has the DNA TGTGCCAGCAGTCCCGGGGAGGTCAATGAGCAGTTCTTC. It codes for CASSPGEVNEQFF.

The chain couples TRBV3-1 to TRBJ1-1, with a tentative D call TRBD1 (5 bases). CDR3 size: 15 residues. Deletions cut 0 bases from V and 1 base from J, with 9 bases between. In germline, CDR1 is LGHDT, CDR2 YNNKEL (reference sequence). The CDR3 DNA reads as TGTGCCAGCAGCCAAGATTTGAGGGGGAACACTGAAGCTTTCTTT. Translating gives CASSQDLRGNTEAFF.

A remark on this clonotype: One end of the junction varies from germline; a read error may be responsible. The chain carries TRBV5-1 and TRBJ1-1, with D perhaps TRBD1 (5 bases). This CDR3 has 13 residues. CDR1 is SGHRS, CDR2 YFSETQ, per germline. The CDR3 sequence is CASSLSGEGVEGF. The DNA for the CDR3 is TGCGCCAGCAGCTTGTCTGGGGAAGGGGTCGAAGGGTTT.

The table lists this clonotype with many counts. The chain recombines TRBV7-2 with TRBJ2-1; D gene uncertain. Germline CDR1 reads SGHTA; CDR2 reads FQGNSA. V lost 0 bases to trimming and J lost 2 bases, with 8 bases between them. This CDR3 region has 15 residues. The CDR3 sequence: CASSLAMNAYNEQFF. CDR3 nucleotide sequence: TGTGCCAGCAGCTTAGCTATGAACGCCTACAATGAGCAGTTCTTC.

Comment on this clonotype: No conserved phenylalanine or tryptophan ends this CDR3, so it is likely a read error. V gene TRBV12-3 or TRBV12-4 combines with J gene TRBJ2-1; 9 nucleotides match TRBD2. This CDR3 comprises 17 residues. After removal of 0 bases from V and 2 bases from J, the junction contained 5 bases not matched to a gene. CDR3 protein: CASSLASGTSPYNEQFL. CDR3 nucleotides: TGTGCCAGCAGTTTAGCGAGCGGGACTAGCCCCTACAATGAGCAGTTCCTC.

This clonotype was seen a handful of times. The chain combines TRBV11-2 with TRBJ1-1; perhaps TRBD1 as D (6 bases). V was clipped by 4 bases and J by 2 bases, with 14 bases between them. CDR1 is SGHAT and CDR2 is FQNNGV in the germline V gene. There are 15 residues in the CDR3. CDR3 protein: CASSSLTGSNTEAFF. The CDR3 region has the DNA TGTGCCAGCAGCTCCTTAACAGGGTCAAACACTGAAGCTTTCTTT. The variable domain in full, completed from reference TRBV11-2 and TRBJ1-1, reads EAGVAQSPRYKIIEKRQSVAFWCNPISGHATLYWYQQILGQGPKLLIQFQNNGVVDDSQLPKDRFSAERLKGVDSTLKIQPAKLEDSAVYLCASSSLTGSNTEAFFGQGTRLTVV.